What follows are 17 T cell receptor beta chains derived from one specimen sequenced in a study. Via MiXCR, TCRdb re-called the reads, giving one row per CDR3 protein. The sample consists of about 16,000 distinct CDR3 sequences, approximately 37% of them appearing once. Sequencing input: blood. These TCRs come from a human donor.

This clonotype was counted ten times or more. This chain joins TRBV4-3 and TRBJ2-7; possibly TRBD1 or TRBD2 for D (5 bases each). Looked up from germline, CDR1 is LGHNA and CDR2 is YSLEER. V shed 4 bases and J shed 6 bases, with 22 bases lying between them. The CDR3 sequence is 16 residues long. CDR3 residues: CASSPFFHRGVGEQYF. The CDR3, as DNA: TGCGCCAGCAGCCCTTTTTTTCATCGAGGGGTAGGCGAGCAGTACTTC.

This clonotype was seen a few times. The J gene is TRBJ2-3, the V gene TRBV4-2; the D is unclear. CDR1 is LGHNA, CDR2 YNFKEQ, per germline. V was pared by 1 base and J by 6 bases, with 11 bases between. The CDR3 is 14 amino acids. CDR3 in DNA: TGTGCCAGCAGCCAAGGTCTCCTAAGGGATACGCAGTATTTT. Amino acids: CASSQGLLRDTQYF.

The gene calls are TRBV18 and TRBJ2-7; TRBD1 agrees at 9 bases. The CDR3 runs to 13 residues. V trimming: 3 bases; J trimming: 5 bases; junction bases outside the gene matches: 2. In germline, CDR1 is KGHSH, CDR2 LQKENI. The CDR3 sequence is CASSPDRGNEQYF. The CDR3 bases are TGTGCCAGCTCACCGGACAGGGGAAACGAGCAGTACTTC.

J is TRBJ2-1 and V is TRBV20-1; D is possibly TRBD2 (6 bases). The germline V gene encodes CDR1 DFQATT and CDR2 SNEGSKA (reference sequence). The CDR3 is made up of 17 amino acids. The V gene lost 8 bases and the J gene lost 8 bases, with 31 bases spanning the gap. DNA of the CDR3: TGCAGTTCGATAAGCGGCCGCCATGGAGGGAGTCGCTATGAGCAGTTCTTC. Residues: CSSISGRHGGSRYEQFF.

Sample share makes this clonotype medium-sized (0.01 to 0.1%). The gene calls are TRBV4-3 and TRBJ2-5; D is unresolved. With 0 bases removed from V and 5 bases from J, the gap between germline ends came to 13 bases. The CDR3 sequence is 15 residues long. Germline loops: CDR1 LGHNA, CDR2 YSLEER. The DNA for the CDR3 is TGCGCCAGCAGCCAAGACCCCCTAAGCTGGGAGACCCAGTACTTC. It specifies CASSQDPLSWETQYF.

This clonotype was recorded a few times. V gene TRBV12-3 or TRBV12-4 combines with J gene TRBJ1-5; the match to TRBD1 covers 7 bases. With V trimmed by 6 bases and J by 9 bases, 17 bases remained unmatched. This CDR3 spans 16 amino acids. The CDR3, as DNA: TGTGCCAGCAGAGTTTTCGCAGGGGGGTCACCAGGGCCCCAGCATTTT. Translating gives CASRVFAGGSPGPQHF.

This clonotype has a count of ten or more. The chain carries TRBV4-3 and TRBJ2-2; D not resolved. V was shortened by 0 bases and J by 1 base, with 3 bases between the two germline ends. Per the germline V gene, CDR1 is LGHNA and CDR2 is YSLEER. The CDR3 loop spans 14 amino acids. The CDR3 protein is CASSQERNTGELFF. In DNA, the CDR3 is TGCGCCAGCAGCCAAGAACGGAACACCGGGGAGCTGTTTTTT.

V usage is TRBV29-1 and J usage is TRBJ1-1; D may be TRBD1 (6 bases). V was cut by 8 bases and J by 3 bases, with 13 bases left in between. The germline V gene has CDR1 SQVTM and CDR2 ANQGSEA. The length of the CDR3 is 12 residues. In DNA form, the CDR3 reads TGCAGCTTGGGGGCCCGAGACACTGAAGCTTTCTTT. It encodes CSLGARDTEAFF.

This chain connects TRBV20-1 to TRBJ1-1, with 12 bases fitting TRBD1. Trimming at V came to 6 bases and at J to 2 bases, leaving 10 bases not matched to a gene. Germline V gene lookup returns CDR1 DFQATT and CDR2 SNEGSKA (reference sequence). The length of the CDR3 is 16 residues. CDR3: CSAPIPGQGANTEAFF. The CDR3 DNA is TGCAGTGCCCCTATACCGGGACAGGGGGCCAACACTGAAGCTTTCTTT.

This clonotype is medium-sized (0.01 to 0.1%) within its sample. This sequence joins TRBV29-1 and TRBJ2-3; D is possibly TRBD1 or TRBD2 (6 bases each). The CDR3 length is 13 residues. V gave up 3 bases and J gave up 4 bases, with 11 bases separating them. The germline gives CDR1 SQVTM, CDR2 ANQGSEA. The CDR3 sequence is CSVDRRGADTQYF. The CDR3 bases are TGCAGCGTTGATCGAAGGGGGGCAGATACGCAGTATTTT.

Only one count was recorded for this clonotype. The chain combines TRBV4-3 with TRBJ2-7; a possible D gene is TRBD2 (6 bases). The V gene's germline CDR1 is LGHNA and CDR2 YSLEER. V gave up 0 bases and J gave up 0 bases, with 9 bases separating them. This CDR3 spans 15 amino acids. CDR3 amino acids: CASSQDRETSYEQYF. CDR3 coding DNA: TGCGCCAGCAGCCAAGATCGGGAGACCTCCTACGAGCAGTACTTC.

By sample fraction, this clonotype is medium-sized. This CDR3 reads CSVGVGNEQFF. CDR3 coding DNA: TGCAGCGTTGGCGTTGGAAATGAGCAGTTCTTC. The chain employs TRBV29-1 and TRBJ2-1; D not certain. V lost 4 bases to trimming and J lost 7 bases, with 8 bases between them. CDR3 length: 11 residues. Germline V lookup: CDR1 SQVTM, CDR2 ANQGSEA.

J is TRBJ1-1 and V is TRBV28, with D perhaps TRBD1 (5 bases). CDR1 is MDHEN, CDR2 SYDVKM, per germline. The V gene lost 5 bases and the J gene lost 2 bases, with 27 bases spanning the gap. The CDR3 has 19 residues. The CDR3 DNA reads TGTGCCAGCAGTCGAGAAAATGCCAGGGAGACGAATGAAAACACTGAAGCTTTCTTT. Encoded protein: CASSRENARETNENTEAFF.

There are many counts of this clonotype. The chain carries TRBV29-1 and TRBJ2-5; TRBD1 or TRBD2 may be the D gene (7 bases each). Trimming took 0 bases from V and 5 from J, leaving 16 bases between them. Germline CDR1 reads SQVTM; CDR2 reads ANQGSEA. The CDR3 sequence is 15 residues long. The CDR3 coding sequence is TGCAGCGTTGAAGATCCCCGACAGGGAGGGGAGACCCAGTACTTC. Translated: CSVEDPRQGGETQYF.

Concerning this clonotype: A much larger clone differs by one base, so this may be a read error. The chain has TRBV20-1 and TRBJ2-7; 12 positions match TRBD2. Germline V gene lookup returns CDR1 DFQATT and CDR2 SNEGSKA (reference sequence). V shed 5 bases and J 7 bases; nucleotides not matched to a gene: 12. The CDR3 covers 15 residues. DNA of the CDR3: TGCAGTGCTGACCTAGCGGGAGGGGCCTACAATGAGCAGTACTTC. It encodes CSADLAGGAYNEQYF.

This clonotype was counted a single time. The chain recombines TRBV7-3 with TRBJ2-3; the D gene is possibly TRBD2 (6 bases). Germline-derived CDR1 and CDR2 are SGHTA and FQGTGA. Trimming pared 6 bases from V and 2 bases from J, leaving 36 bases between. The length of the CDR3 is 22 residues. CDR3 DNA sequence: TGTGCCAGCAGTTCGATAAGCGGTCGCCATGGAGGGAGCCAGACTTCCACAGATACGCAGTATTTT. It translates to CASSSISGRHGGSQTSTDTQYF. The full variable domain, rest sourced from reference TRBV7-3 and TRBJ2-3, is GAGVSQTPSNKVTEKGKYVELRCDPISGHTALYWYRQSLGQGPEFLIYFQGTGAADDSGLPNDRFFAVRPEGSVSTLKIQRTERGDSAVYLCASSSISGRHGGSQTSTDTQYFGPGTRLTVL.

Details on this clonotype: A much larger clone lies a single base off, so this may be a read error. This chain links TRBV12-3 or TRBV12-4 with TRBJ1-5; D not certain. Trimming removed 2 bases from V and 13 bases from J, with 24 bases in between. The CDR3 contains 16 residues. DNA of the CDR3: TGTGCCAGCAGTTTAACCCAGCGGGGTGGCACAGATACGCAGCATTTT. Protein sequence: CASSLTQRGGTDTQHF.